A selection of T cell receptor beta chains follows, all from one sample in a study of blood T cell repertoires in COVID-19. Libraries were prepared by immunoSEQ multiplex PCR; TCRdb keeps only in-frame clonotypes and omits some of them. Of hundreds of thousands of clones in the sample, just over 85% were seen once. Source material: peripheral blood. Receptors were obtained from a man aged 50-59 years with acute or convalescent COVID-19. The CDR3 runs from the conserved cysteine through the conserved F or W. Fields, in order: J gene, clone size, D gene, V gene, CDR3 protein, CDR3 DNA. A D gene is named only where the DNA matches it firmly. Not all rows give a size; the values are once, few, many and, for expanded clones, a class.

J: TRBJ2-5
size: NA
D: TRBD1
V: TRBV5-1
CDR3: CASSFGTGETQYF
DNA: TGCGCCAGCAGCTTCGGGACAGGGGAGACCCAGTACTTC

J: TRBJ2-2
size: NA
D: TRBD2
V: TRBV19
CDR3: CASRKRGGSGELFF
DNA: TGTGCCAGTCGAAAGCGGGGGGGGTCTGGGGAGCTGTTTTTT

J: TRBJ1-6
size: NA
D: TRBD1
V: TRBV5-1
CDR3: CASSSTTGSSSPLHF
DNA: TGCGCCAGCAGCTCCACGACAGGGTCTTCTTCACCCCTCCACTTT

J: TRBJ1-3
size: NA
D: NA
V: TRBV20-1
CDR3: CSAPEGNTIYF
DNA: TGCAGTGCTCCGGAGGGAAACACCATATATTTT

J: TRBJ1-4
size: NA
D: TRBD1
V: TRBV5-1
CDR3: CASSLDRGGEKLFF
DNA: TGCGCCAGCAGTTTGGACAGGGGTGGCGAAAAACTGTTTTTT

J: TRBJ1-6
size: NA
D: NA
V: TRBV30
CDR3: CAWGGSPQGNSPLHF
DNA: TGTGCCTGGGGGGGGAGCCCCCAAGGGAATTCACCCCTCCACTTT

J: TRBJ1-1
size: NA
D: NA
V: TRBV5-1
CDR3: CASSVGGGNTEAFF
DNA: TGCGCCAGCAGCGTGGGGGGCGGAAACACTGAAGCTTTCTTT

J: TRBJ1-2
size: once
D: NA
V: TRBV12-3/TRBV12-4
CDR3: CASRSFGTGAIF
DNA: NA

J: TRBJ2-7
size: NA
D: TRBD1
V: TRBV7-9
CDR3: CASQTGGFEQYF
DNA: TGTGCCAGCCAGACAGGGGGCTTCGAGCAGTACTTC

J: TRBJ1-5
size: NA
D: NA
V: TRBV18
CDR3: CASSGARGNQPQHF
DNA: TGTGCCAGCTCAGGGGCGCGTGGGAACCAGCCCCAGCATTTT

J: TRBJ1-5
size: NA
D: TRBD1
V: TRBV2
CDR3: CASSQQGGAGNQPQHF
DNA: TGTGCCAGCAGTCAACAGGGGGGTGCGGGCAATCAGCCCCAGCATTTT

J: TRBJ2-3
size: NA
D: NA
V: TRBV5-1
CDR3: CASSLDPGEDTQYF
DNA: TGCGCCAGCAGCTTGGACCCGGGTGAGGATACGCAGTATTTT

J: TRBJ1-3
size: NA
D: NA
V: TRBV5-1
CDR3: CASKEEASSSGNTIYF
DNA: TGCGCCAGCAAGGAGGAAGCTTCGAGCTCTGGAAACACCATATATTTT

J: TRBJ1-5
size: NA
D: NA
V: TRBV30
CDR3: CAWKGQQGVNQPQHF
DNA: TGTGCCTGGAAGGGGCAACAGGGCGTAAATCAGCCCCAGCATTTT

J: TRBJ1-5
size: NA
D: TRBD1
V: TRBV4-1
CDR3: CASSQGDRGPQPQHF
DNA: TGCGCCAGCAGCCAAGGGGACAGGGGGCCTCAGCCCCAGCATTTT

J: TRBJ1-1
size: once
D: NA
V: TRBV5-1
CDR3: CASSLEGTLNTEAFF
DNA: TGCGCCAGCAGCTTGGAGGGGACACTGAACACTGAAGCTTTCTTT

J: TRBJ1-1
size: NA
D: NA
V: TRBV6-6
CDR3: CASSSSGNTEAFF
DNA: TGTGCCAGCAGTTCGAGCGGGAACACTGAAGCTTTCTTT

J: TRBJ1-4
size: NA
D: NA
V: TRBV20-1
CDR3: CSASVVGALEKLFF
DNA: TGCAGTGCTAGTGTCGTGGGGGCTTTGGAAAAACTGTTTTTT

J: TRBJ1-1
size: NA
D: TRBD1
V: TRBV14
CDR3: CASSPRQGVMNTEAFF
DNA: TGTGCCAGCAGCCCCCGACAGGGGGTCATGAACACTGAAGCTTTCTTT

J: TRBJ1-2
size: once
D: TRBD1
V: TRBV7-2
CDR3: CASSQDRGLNYGYTF
DNA: TGTGCCAGCAGCCAAGACAGGGGGCTTAACTATGGCTACACCTTC

J: TRBJ1-4
size: few
D: TRBD1
V: TRBV7-8
CDR3: CASSLAGDRAGEKLFF
DNA: TGTGCCAGCAGCTTAGCAGGGGACAGGGCTGGGGAAAAACTGTTTTTT

J: TRBJ1-2
size: NA
D: NA
V: TRBV3-1/TRBV3-2
CDR3: CASSQTGGYTF
DNA: TGTGCCAGCAGCCAAACAGGGGGCTACACCTTC

J: TRBJ2-1
size: NA
D: TRBD2
V: TRBV7-9
CDR3: CASSPKRSSGNYNEQFF
DNA: TGTGCCAGCAGCCCAAAAAGGTCTAGCGGAAATTACAATGAGCAGTTCTTC

J: TRBJ1-1
size: few
D: NA
V: TRBV5-1
CDR3: CASSLGRGGDTEAFF
DNA: TGCGCCAGCAGCTTGGGACGGGGCGGGGACACTGAAGCTTTCTTT

J: TRBJ2-1
size: NA
D: NA
V: TRBV29-1
CDR3: CSVRAVYNEQFF
DNA: TGCAGCGTGAGGGCAGTTTACAATGAGCAGTTCTTC

J: TRBJ1-1
size: NA
D: NA
V: TRBV18
CDR3: CASSPQDSGNTEAFF
DNA: TGTGCCAGCTCACCCCAGGATTCAGGGAACACTGAAGCTTTCTTT

J: TRBJ2-7
size: NA
D: NA
V: TRBV7-8
CDR3: CASSLGSASSYEQYF
DNA: TGTGCCAGCAGCTTAGGCTCAGCGAGCTCCTACGAGCAGTACTTC

J: TRBJ1-6
size: NA
D: NA
V: TRBV11-2
CDR3: CASSAHPGAPDNSPLHF
DNA: TGTGCCAGCAGCGCCCACCCAGGGGCCCCCGATAATTCACCCCTCCACTTT